These 20 T cell receptor beta chains came from one sample sequenced in a study of PD-1 blockade in classical Hodgkin lymphoma. Every one of the patients relapsed after autologous stem cell transplantation (brentuximab vedotin exposure was variable). Method: immunoSEQ multiplex PCR; TCRdb's copy keeps in-frame clones and lacks some. The sample consists of 40,000 to 45,000 clones, around 80% of them appearing once. This specimen consisted of peripheral blood mononuclear cells (PBMCs), obtained at baseline. These receptors all stem from a human donor with classical Hodgkin lymphoma.

V is TRBV19 and J is TRBJ2-2, with 9 bases fitting TRBD1. With 8 bases clipped from V and 6 bases from J, the junction kept 7 bases outside the gene matches. CDR3 size: 14 residues. Germline CDR1 reads LNHDA; CDR2 reads SQIVND (reference sequence). In nucleotides, the CDR3 is TGTGCCAGTGGTCCGACAGGGGGGGCCGGGGAGCTGTTTTTT. Translating it yields CASGPTGGAGELFF.

V and J are TRBV7-9 and TRBJ2-3, with a possible D match to TRBD2 (5 bases). Trimming removed 4 bases from V and 1 base from J, with 9 bases in between. Looked up from germline, CDR1 is SEHNR and CDR2 is FQNEAQ (reference sequence). The CDR3 has 14 residues. The CDR3 nucleotides read TGTGCCAGCAGCTCCGCGGGTCGCACAGATACGCAGTATTTT. It yields the protein CASSSAGRTDTQYF. Based on the CDR3 plus reference TRBV7-9 and TRBJ2-3, the full variable domain is DTGVSQNPRHKITKRGQNVTFRCDPISEHNRLYWYRQTLGQGPEFLTYFQNEAQLEKSRLLSDRFSAERPKGSFSTLEIQRTEQGDSAMYLCASSSAGRTDTQYFGPGTRLTVL.

This clone showed up just a few times. CDR3 sequence: CASSLASANIQYF. In DNA form, the CDR3 reads TGTGCCAGCAGCTTAGCGTCCGCCAACATTCAGTACTTC. The chain joins TRBV7-9 to TRBJ2-4; the D is unclear. CDR3 size: 13 residues. V was trimmed by 0 bases and J by 7 bases, leaving 7 bases between them. Germline V gene lookup returns CDR1 SEHNR and CDR2 FQNEAQ (reference sequence).

This clone was counted once. The CDR3 sequence: CASSLAEGSWYEQYF. The DNA of the CDR3 is TGTGCCAGCAGCTTAGCTGAAGGGTCGTGGTACGAGCAGTACTTC. The chain combines TRBV7-9 with TRBJ2-7; D gene uncertain. The CDR3 is 15 residues long. Trimming pared 0 bases from V and 4 bases from J, leaving 13 bases between. Germline CDR1 and CDR2: SEHNR and FQNEAQ (reference sequence).

J is TRBJ1-2 and V is TRBV10-1, with D perhaps TRBD1 (5 bases). This CDR3 is 12 amino acids long. Germline values: CDR1 WNHNN, CDR2 SYGVQD (reference sequence). V was pared by 0 bases and J by 11 bases, with 10 bases between. This CDR3 is CASSESGREYTF. CDR3 coding DNA: TGCGCCAGCAGTGAGTCCGGCAGGGAATACACCTTC.

In DNA, the CDR3 is TGTGCCAGCAGTTACGAGGGGGGTTGGGAAAAACTGTTTTTT. It translates to CASSYEGGWEKLFF. This rearrangement joins TRBV6-5 to TRBJ1-4; D might be TRBD1 (6 bases). Germline-derived CDR1 and CDR2 are MNHEY and SVGAGI. V was shortened by 2 bases and J by 8 bases, with 12 bases between the two germline ends. The CDR3 totals 14 residues.

V usage is TRBV5-1 and J usage is TRBJ2-7; 7 positions match TRBD2. V shed 4 bases, J shed 3 bases, and the junction held 10 bases outside the gene matches. This CDR3 contains 15 residues. The germline V gene encodes CDR1 SGHRS and CDR2 YFSETQ. The chain's CDR3 is CASSVAGPPGYEQYF. In nucleotides, the CDR3 is TGCGCCAGCAGCGTAGCGGGTCCGCCGGGCTACGAGCAGTACTTC.

The chain combines TRBV5-1 with TRBJ2-1, with 11 bases identical to TRBD2. The CDR3 consists of 14 residues. After removal of 4 bases from V and 5 bases from J, the junction contained 2 bases not matched to a gene. CDR1 is SGHRS, CDR2 YFSETQ, per germline. The CDR3 loop reads CASSPSGGNNEQFF. The CDR3 DNA is TGCGCCAGCAGCCCTAGCGGGGGGAACAATGAGCAGTTCTTC.

This clone was observed once. The V and J genes are TRBV15 and TRBJ2-6, with a weak D call TRBD2 (6 bases). The length of the CDR3 is 15 residues. V lost 5 bases and J lost 2, with 10 bases in between. The germline V gene has CDR1 LNHNV and CDR2 YYDKDF (reference sequence). CDR3 loop: CATSPRGAGANVLTF. Here the CDR3 DNA reads TGTGCCACCAGCCCTCGCGGGGCTGGGGCCAACGTCCTGACTTTC. Full variable domain (missing parts from reference TRBV15 and TRBJ2-6): DAMVIQNPRYQVTQFGKPVTLSCSQTLNHNVMYWYQQKSSQAPKLLFHYYDKDFNNEADTPDNFQSRRPNTSFCFLDIRSPGLGDTAMYLCATSPRGAGANVLTFGAGSRLTVL.

This chain uses TRBV10-3 with TRBJ2-3; TRBD2 aligns across 11 bases. Trimming took 6 bases from V and 0 from J; bases not matched to a gene: 8. Germline CDR1 is ENHRY and CDR2 is SYGVKD. CDR3 length: 17 residues. CDR3 loop: CAIRKPASGGSTDTQYF. The CDR3 DNA follows: TGTGCCATCAGAAAACCAGCTAGCGGGGGGAGCACAGATACGCAGTATTTT.

The rearrangement links TRBV9 to TRBJ2-1; D not certain. The ends were cut back, 0 bases at V and 5 bases at J, with 12 bases in the middle. The CDR3 contains 15 residues. Germline CDR1 reads SGDLS; CDR2 reads YYNGEE. As DNA, the CDR3 is TGTGCCAGCAGCGTAGGGATTGGGGTCCACAATGAGCAGTTCTTC. This translates into CASSVGIGVHNEQFF.

This rearrangement joins TRBV7-9 to TRBJ2-3, with 8 positions matching TRBD2. After removal of 6 bases from V and 0 bases from J, the junction contained 14 bases not matched to a gene. CDR1 and CDR2 from the germline V gene are SEHNR and FQNEAQ (reference sequence). The CDR3 contains 18 residues. The CDR3 DNA reads TGTGCCAGCAGTCTAGCCCCTTTAGCGGGGCTAAGCACAGATACGCAGTATTTT. Residues: CASSLAPLAGLSTDTQYF.

This clone has just a few counts. The DNA for the CDR3 is TGTGCCAGCACCTCCACTAACGGAATGCGGGAGACCCAGTACTTC. This translates into CASTSTNGMRETQYF. The V gene is TRBV6-9, the J gene TRBJ2-5; D uncertain. Trimming left V 7 bases short and J 5 bases short, with 20 bases between. This CDR3 is built from 15 residues. The germline V gene encodes CDR1 MNHGY and CDR2 SVAAGI.

The sample holds a few counts of this clone. The chain carries TRBV9 and TRBJ1-1, with no clear D. Trimming shortened V by 0 bases and J by 1 base, and 7 bases separated the two germline ends. The germline V gene encodes CDR1 SGDLS and CDR2 YYNGEE. The CDR3 contains 14 residues. The CDR3: CASSVVRGNTEAFF. The CDR3 DNA reads as TGTGCCAGCAGCGTAGTTCGCGGGAACACTGAAGCTTTCTTT.

The chain uses TRBV30 and TRBJ1-1; 8 nucleotides align to TRBD1. The CDR3 contains 14 residues. With V trimmed by 0 bases and J by 10 bases, 10 bases remained unmatched. Germline CDR1 reads GTSNPN; CDR2 reads SVGIG (reference sequence). This CDR3 reads CAWSVNPGGWGAFF. In DNA, the CDR3 is TGTGCCTGGAGTGTAAACCCAGGGGGCTGGGGAGCTTTCTTT.

The rearrangement links TRBV7-2 to TRBJ2-5; TRBD2 matches 8 bases. J gave up 4 bases and V 0 bases, and 4 bases lay outside the gene matches. The V gene's germline CDR1 is SGHTA and CDR2 FQGNSA. This CDR3 has 15 residues. As DNA, the CDR3 is TGTGCCAGCAGCTTAGCCGGGGGGGGTGGAGAGACCCAGTACTTC. Its translation is CASSLAGGGGETQYF.

CDR3 amino acids: CASSVDGERGAKNIQYF. The CDR3 nucleotides read TGTGCCAGCAGCGTAGACGGGGAGCGGGGGGCCAAAAACATTCAGTACTTC. The chain carries TRBV9 and TRBJ2-4, with 8 bases lining up with TRBD2. The CDR3 length is 17 residues. The J segment lost 1 base and the V segment lost 0 bases, leaving 6 bases of the junction unmatched. The germline V gene has CDR1 SGDLS and CDR2 YYNGEE.

This chain joins TRBV5-4 and TRBJ2-2; 7 nucleotides agree with TRBD1. V gave up 4 bases and J gave up 2 bases; unmatched junction bases: 8. This CDR3 region has 16 residues. Germline V gene data show CDR1 as SGHNT and CDR2 as YYREEE (reference sequence). The CDR3 region is CASSIPGQFNTGELFF. In DNA form, the CDR3 reads TGTGCCAGCAGCATCCCGGGACAGTTCAACACCGGGGAGCTGTTTTTT. The full variable domain, in which reference TRBV5-4 and TRBJ2-2 provide the parts outside the CDR3, is ETGVTQSPTHLIKTRGQQVTLRCSSQSGHNTVSWYQQALGQGPQFIFQYYREEENGRGNFPPRFSGLQFPNYSSELNVNALELDDSALYLCASSIPGQFNTGELFFGEGSRLTVL.

The chain uses TRBV6-1 and TRBJ1-2, with D maybe TRBD1 (5 bases). Germline values: CDR1 MNHNS, CDR2 SASEGT. The CDR3 length is 12 residues. V was trimmed by 8 bases and J by 9 bases, leaving 16 bases between them. This CDR3 reads CASWRGEPSYTF. The CDR3 DNA reads TGTGCCAGCTGGAGGGGAGAACCGAGCTACACCTTC.

The chain couples TRBV7-8 to TRBJ1-5; tentative D call: TRBD1 (5 bases). Per germline, CDR1 SGHVS and CDR2 FQNEAQ. This CDR3 contains 14 residues. V was shortened by 1 base and J by 11 bases, with 15 bases between the two germline ends. The CDR3, as DNA: TGTGCCAGCAGCTTAGGGGGGGGGATGCAGGCCCAGCATTTT. Translating gives CASSLGGGMQAQHF. Looking up the rest from reference TRBV7-8 and TRBJ1-5 gives the full variable domain: GAGVSQSPRYKVAKRGQDVALRCDPISGHVSLFWYQQALGQGPEFLTYFQNEAQLDKSGLPSDRFFAERPEGSVSTLKIQRTQQEDSAVYLCASSLGGGMQAQHFGDGTRLSIL.